What follows are 18 T cell receptor beta chains derived from one specimen sequenced in a study of T-cell memory formation after mild COVID-19. TCRdb recomputed calls from the 5' RACE reads with MiXCR, one row per CDR3 protein. The sample lists around 390,000 distinct CDR3 sequences; approximately 15% were seen once. Sequencing was done on a sample of PBMCs or a T cell subset sorted from them (not recorded which). The receptors derive from a man between 18 and 35 years old who had mild COVID-19 (a few samples of this study predate the infection). Cell type and time point are not known.

In this sample, this clonotype turned up a few times. The chain has TRBV5-1 and TRBJ1-2, with 9 positions matching TRBD1. The CDR3 spans 15 residues. V was pared by 7 bases and J by 6 bases, with 13 bases of the junction left unmatched. Germline lookup yields CDR1 SGHRS and CDR2 YFSETQ. Here the CDR3 DNA reads TGCGCCAGCGCAAATACCCCGGGACAGGGAGATGGCTACACCTTC. It specifies CASANTPGQGDGYTF.

The gene calls are TRBV7-2 and TRBJ2-3, with 10 nucleotides matching TRBD2. The germline gives CDR1 SGHTA, CDR2 FQGNSA. This CDR3 is 15 amino acids long. Germline trimming cut 4 bases from V and 2 bases from J; bases unmatched to any gene: 3. The CDR3 coding sequence is TGTGCCAGCAGCTCTAGCGGGGGCCACACAGATACGCAGTATTTT. This encodes CASSSSGGHTDTQYF.

This clonotype was recorded a few times. The chain couples TRBV7-3 to TRBJ2-7; perhaps TRBD2 as D (8 bases). CDR3 length equals 13 residues. Germline CDR1 is SGHTA and CDR2 is FQGTGA. Trimming removed 11 bases at V and 2 bases at J, with 16 bases between. The DNA for the CDR3 is TGTGCCGACGGGGGGGACAGAACCTACGAGCAGTACGTC. It encodes CADGGDRTYEQYV.

This clonotype was picked up a small number of times. For the CDR3, the DNA is TGTGCCATCAGTGGGACTAGCGGGGACCCCGATACGCAGTATTTT. Translated: CAISGTSGDPDTQYF. The rearrangement joins TRBV10-3 to TRBJ2-3, with 12 bases matching TRBD2. Germline CDR1 and CDR2: ENHRY and SYGVKD. The CDR3 sequence is 15 residues long. With V trimmed by 4 bases and J by 6 bases, 5 bases remained unmatched.

The genes are TRBV6-2 or TRBV6-3 and TRBJ2-7; possible D gene TRBD2, 6 bases. The CDR3 spans 13 residues. Between the trimmed V and J ends, which lost 7 bases and 5 bases, there was a span of 15 bases. Germline V CDR1 and CDR2: MNHEY, SVGEGT. CDR3 in amino acids: CASNGGRSDEQYF. The DNA of the CDR3 is TGTGCCAGCAACGGGGGACGCAGTGACGAGCAGTACTTC.

V and J are TRBV7-9 and TRBJ2-3; TRBD1 or TRBD2 may be the D gene (5 bases each). V shed 1 base and J shed 2 bases, with 13 bases lying between them. This CDR3 has 16 residues. Germline V gives CDR1 SEHNR, CDR2 FQNEAQ (reference sequence). The CDR3 region has the DNA TGTGCCAGCAGCTTAGTAGTCGGGGACCCCACAGATACGCAGTATTTT. This codes for CASSLVVGDPTDTQYF.

The chain is built from TRBV10-3 and TRBJ1-2, with 7 bases matching TRBD1. Germline assignment: CDR1 ENHRY and CDR2 SYGVKD. The CDR3 has 15 amino acids. Unmatched junction bases numbered 12, after V lost 8 bases and J lost 3 bases. The CDR3 sequence is CAIGTNRGADYGYTF. The CDR3 DNA reads as TGTGCCATCGGGACTAACAGGGGAGCAGACTATGGCTACACCTTC.

This clonotype has a handful of counts. The V gene is TRBV15, the J gene TRBJ2-3, with a weak D call TRBD2 (5 bases). The CDR3 loop spans 14 amino acids. CDR1 and CDR2 (germline): LNHNV, YYDKDF (reference sequence). V lost 6 bases and J lost 1, with 11 bases in between. In nucleotides, the CDR3 is TGTGCCACCAGTAAGACTACTGGCACAGATACGCAGTATTTT. This gives the protein CATSKTTGTDTQYF.

This clonotype was counted only a few times. The chain is built from TRBV5-1 and TRBJ2-3; D perhaps matches TRBD1 (6 bases). Germline assignment: CDR1 SGHRS and CDR2 YFSETQ. The CDR3 spans 14 residues. Trimming removed 4 bases from V and 6 bases from J, with 15 bases in between. CDR3 nucleotides: TGCGCCAGCAGCAACAAGGGAAGGGGGGATACGCAGTATTTT. Protein product: CASSNKGRGDTQYF.

Many counts were recorded for this clonotype. The chain joins TRBV20-1 to TRBJ2-2, with 10 nucleotides matching TRBD1. Trimming at V came to 0 bases and at J to 3 bases, leaving 4 bases not matched to a gene. CDR3 length equals 16 residues. Germline V gene sequence: CDR1 DFQATT, CDR2 SNEGSKA (reference sequence). The CDR3 reads CSARDGDRGDTGELFF. As DNA, the CDR3 is TGCAGTGCTAGAGATGGGGACAGGGGCGACACCGGGGAGCTGTTTTTT.

A few counts support this clonotype. The chain links TRBV6-5 to TRBJ1-2; maybe TRBD1 (6 bases). From germline, CDR1 is MNHEY and CDR2 SVGAGI. The CDR3 totals 17 residues. Trimming left V 0 bases short and J 2 bases short, with 16 bases between. The CDR3 here is CASSYSPRGHLNYGYTF. The CDR3 bases are TGTGCCAGCAGTTACTCCCCTCGGGGACATTTGAACTATGGCTACACCTTC.

V is TRBV7-9 and J is TRBJ2-1, with D unclear. Per germline, CDR1 SEHNR and CDR2 FQNEAQ (reference sequence). This CDR3 is 16 amino acids long. Trimming removed 2 bases at V and 2 bases at J, with 13 bases between. CDR3 loop: CASSLIGSVTYNEQFF. In nucleotides, the CDR3 is TGTGCCAGCAGCTTAATAGGGTCGGTGACCTACAATGAGCAGTTCTTC.

The chain combines TRBV7-2 with TRBJ1-5; D gene unclear. V was cut by 1 base and J by 3 bases, with 10 bases left in between. The CDR3 loop spans 15 amino acids. Germline assignment: CDR1 SGHTA and CDR2 FQGNSA. CDR3: CASSLEPRVNQPQHF. The CDR3 DNA follows: TGTGCCAGCAGCTTAGAGCCTAGGGTCAATCAGCCCCAGCATTTT. The variable domain in full, with the rest retrieved from reference TRBV7-2 and TRBJ1-5, is GAGVSQSPSNKVTEKGKDVELRCDPISGHTALYWYRQSLGQGLEFLIYFQGNSAPDKSGLPSDRFSAERTGGSVSTLTIQRTQQEDSAVYLCASSLEPRVNQPQHFGDGTRLSIL.

This clonotype came up once. The chain recombines TRBV5-6 with TRBJ2-1; D tentatively reads TRBD1 or TRBD2 (6 bases each). Deletions cut 4 bases from V and 4 bases from J, with 21 bases between. Germline CDR1 SGHDT, CDR2 YYEEEE. The CDR3 runs 17 residues. CDR3 bases: TGTGCCAGCAGCCTTGGGTTGGGGGGCCAAGCATACAATGAGCAGTTCTTC. Amino acids: CASSLGLGGQAYNEQFF. Together with reference TRBV5-6 and TRBJ2-1, the CDR3 gives the full variable domain: DAGVTQSPTHLIKTRGQQVTLRCSPKSGHDTVSWYQQALGQGPQFIFQYYEEEERQRGNFPDRFSGHQFPNYSSELNVNALLLGDSALYLCASSLGLGGQAYNEQFFGPGTRLTVL.

This chain joins TRBV6-1 and TRBJ2-7, with D perhaps being TRBD1 or TRBD2 (5 bases each). This CDR3 is built from 16 residues. The ends were cut back, 0 bases at V and 2 bases at J, with 14 bases in the middle. CDR1 and CDR2 from the germline V gene are MNHNS and SASEGT. In DNA, the CDR3 is TGTGCCAGCAGTGAAGCGCCGGGGCGGCTCACCTACGAGCAGTACGTC. Its translation: CASSEAPGRLTYEQYV.

The chain combines TRBV12-3 or TRBV12-4 with TRBJ1-2; tentatively, D is TRBD1 (5 bases). The CDR3 covers 13 residues. Trimming removed 2 bases from V and 3 bases from J, with 7 bases in between. The CDR3 sequence: CASSLRGHYGYTF. The DNA for the CDR3 is TGTGCCAGCAGTTTACGGGGACACTATGGCTACACCTTC.

The CDR3 sequence is CASSQGAGGSPLHF. CDR3 DNA sequence: TGTGCCAGCAGCCAAGGTGCCGGGGGTTCACCCCTCCACTTT. The chain combines TRBV3-1 with TRBJ1-6; the D gene is possibly TRBD1 (5 bases). This CDR3 contains 14 residues. Between the trimmed V and J ends, which lost 1 base and 9 bases, there was a span of 10 bases. Germline V CDR1 and CDR2: LGHDT, YNNKEL (reference sequence).

This rearrangement joins TRBV7-9 to TRBJ1-5; 9 bases fit TRBD1. V lost 1 base and J lost 8; bases outside the gene matches: 9. The CDR3 extends over 16 amino acids. From germline, CDR1 is SEHNR and CDR2 FQNEAQ (reference sequence). DNA of the CDR3: TGTGCCAGCAGCTTAGGAGGGACAGGGAGTGTGGAGCCCCAGCATTTT. Translation: CASSLGGTGSVEPQHF.